The rows below give T cell receptor beta chains drawn from one sample of a study of neurological immune-mediated disorders. In TCRdb, the 5' RACE reads were re-called with MiXCR into one record per CDR3 protein. Of over 25,000 distinct CDR3 sequences in the sample, about 15% are singletons; the top ten hold around 4.9%. The sample taken for sequencing was CD4+ T cells from blood. The receptors were gathered from a female donor with HTLV-1-associated myelopathy (HAM/TSP). Each CDR3 is given with its conserved first and last residue. A D gene is named only where the DNA matches it firmly. Only some rows state a clone size, as once, few, many or a class for expanded clones.

>TRBV20-1|TRBD2|medium-sized|19|TRBJ2-5
TGCAGTGCTAGAAATCCCACGACAGGGATTAGCGGGGGCGCGGAGACCCAGTACTTC
CSARNPTTGISGGAETQYF
>TRBV29-1|NA|NA|14|TRBJ2-1
TGCAGCGTTGTGGAACAGGGAGGGCCCGATGAGCAGTTCTTC
CSVVEQGGPDEQFF
>TRBV20-1|TRBD2|many|16|TRBJ2-7
TGCAGTGCCCATGCTGGCACTAGCGGGAGGTCCTACGAGCAGTACTTC
CSAHAGTSGRSYEQYF
>TRBV20-1|TRBD2|many|18|TRBJ2-3
TGCAGTGCTAGAGGCCGGACTAGCGGGGCTCGAAACACAGATACGCAGTATTTT
CSARGRTSGARNTDTQYF
>TRBV18|TRBD2|few|15|TRBJ2-5
TGTGCCAGCTCACCACTCGGCGGGGGCCAAGAGACCCAGTACTTC
CASSPLGGGQETQYF
>TRBV24-1|TRBD1|NA|16|TRBJ2-2
TGTGCCACCAGTGATGCCGGGACAGGGGTCACCGGGGAGCTGTTTTTT
CATSDAGTGVTGELFF
>TRBV29-1|NA|medium-sized|14|TRBJ2-5
TGCAGCGCCACAGCGGGACAGTCGTGGGAGACCCAGTACTTC
CSATAGQSWETQYF
>TRBV7-2|NA|many|13|TRBJ2-7
TGTGCCAGCAGCACACGGGGGGCAAACGAGCAGTACTTC
CASSTRGANEQYF
>TRBV5-1|TRBD2|many|17|TRBJ2-1
TGCGCCAGCAGCTTGGCAATAGCGGGAGGCTCCTACAATGAGCAGTTCTTC
CASSLAIAGGSYNEQFF
>TRBV5-1|TRBD1|few|14|TRBJ1-2
TGCGCCAGCAGCTCGGACAGGGGGATTGGTGGCTACACCTTC
CASSSDRGIGGYTF
>TRBV28|NA|many|13|TRBJ2-1
TGTGCCAGCAGTTTATTCAGCTACAATGAGCAGTTCTTC
CASSLFSYNEQFF
>TRBV14|TRBD2|many|15|TRBJ2-2
TGTGCCAGCAGCCTGCTGGCGGGAGCTACCGGGGAGCTGTTTTTT
CASSLLAGATGELFF
>TRBV29-1|NA|many|16|TRBJ2-2
TGCAGCGCACTAGATGACAGCATCGCGAACACCGGGGAGCTGTTTTTT
CSALDDSIANTGELFF
>TRBV5-1|NA|NA|16|TRBJ1-3
TGCGCCAGCAGCTTGGGCGGCGGAGACTCTGGAAACACCATATATTTT
CASSLGGGDSGNTIYF
>TRBV6-1|NA|many|15|TRBJ2-4
TGTGCCAGCAGTGAAAGGAGAGTAACCAAAAACATTCAGTACTTC
CASSERRVTKNIQYF
>TRBV6-1|NA|many|18|TRBJ1-4
TGTGCCAGCAGTGAAGCTCTGACCGGGACGGCAACTAATGAAAAACTGTTTTTT
CASSEALTGTATNEKLFF
>TRBV2|TRBD2|NA|14|TRBJ2-7
TGTGCCAGCAGTGGTTTAGCGGGGGGCTACGAGCAGTACTTC
CASSGLAGGYEQYF
>TRBV9|NA|many|12|TRBJ1-1
TGTGCCAGCAGCGTTTCGGGGGGGAAAACTTTCTTT
CASSVSGGKTFF
>TRBV6-6|NA|NA|13|TRBJ1-2
TGTGCCAGCAGTTCCTCAGGGGAGAGAAGCTACACCTTC
CASSSSGERSYTF
>TRBV28|TRBD2|many|14|TRBJ2-5
TGTGCCAGCAGTTCCCCCAGCGGGAGAGAGACCCAGTACTTC
CASSSPSGRETQYF
>TRBV7-2|NA|medium-sized|15|TRBJ2-3
TGTGCCAGCAGCTTAGCCCCACCTAGCACAGATACGCAGTATTTT
CASSLAPPSTDTQYF
>TRBV20-1|NA|many|15|TRBJ2-1
TGCAGTGCTAGAGATGGGCATCTGCTCTACAATGAGCAGTTCTTC
CSARDGHLLYNEQFF
>TRBV5-1|NA|many|15|TRBJ2-2
TGCGCCAGCAGCTTGGTACAGCCCAACACCGGGGAGCTGTTTTTT
CASSLVQPNTGELFF
>TRBV20-1|NA|many|12|TRBJ2-1
TGCAGTGCTAGCATGGGATGGAATGAGCAGTTCTTC
CSASMGWNEQFF
>TRBV20-1|NA|many|16|TRBJ2-7
TGCAGTGCTAGATCACTACAACCGGGATTTTCCTACGAGCAGTACTTC
CSARSLQPGFSYEQYF
>TRBV7-7|NA|many|10|TRBJ1-3
TGTGCTAGCCTCGATTGCACCATATATTTT
CASLDCTIYF
>TRBV7-8|NA|many|13|TRBJ2-3
TGTGCCAGCAGCCAAAGACCTCCAGATACGCAGTATTTT
CASSQRPPDTQYF
>TRBV28|NA|medium-sized|15|TRBJ1-2
TGTGCCAGCAGTTTAGGGCTCGCTCCCTGGGATGGCTACACCTTC
CASSLGLAPWDGYTF
>TRBV5-1|TRBD1|few|17|TRBJ1-4
TGCGCCAGCAGCTTACAAAACAACCACAGGGGGAATGAAAAACTGTTTTTT
CASSLQNNHRGNEKLFF
>TRBV20-1|TRBD2|many|17|TRBJ2-7
TGCAGTGCTAGTGCCAATAGCGGGAGGCCCCAATCCTACGAGCAGTACTTC
CSASANSGRPQSYEQYF
>TRBV7-9|NA|many|12|TRBJ2-5
TGTGCCAGCAGCGGTACCAGAGAGACCCAGTACTTC
CASSGTRETQYF
>TRBV20-1|NA|many|12|TRBJ2-1
TGCAGTGCTAGAGTCGACGGGAATGAGCAGTTCTTC
CSARVDGNEQFF
>TRBV2|NA|many|13|TRBJ2-5
TGTGCCAGCATCTACGGGATAGGAGAGACCCAGTACTTC
CASIYGIGETQYF
>TRBV7-2|TRBD2|many|16|TRBJ2-7
TGTGCCAGCAGCTTAACGACTAGCGGGGGTCGTAGGGAGCAGTACTTC
CASSLTTSGGRREQYF
>TRBV25-1|NA|many|16|TRBJ1-3
TGTGCCAGCAGTGAATCGCGGGGGTTTGCTGGAAACACCATATATTTT
CASSESRGFAGNTIYF
>TRBV29-1|TRBD1|medium-sized|15|TRBJ2-3
TGCAGCGTTGCGGGGGACAGGGGTGGTACAGATACGCAGTATTTT
CSVAGDRGGTDTQYF
>TRBV5-4|NA|NA|15|TRBJ2-3
TGTGCCAGCAGTTCGTTGGGGGGTACCACAGATACGCAGTATTTT
CASSSLGGTTDTQYF
>TRBV20-1|TRBD2|many|14|TRBJ2-7
TGCAGTGCTTTCCTAGCGGGCTACTCCTACGAGCAGTACTTC
CSAFLAGYSYEQYF
>TRBV20-1|NA|many|12|TRBJ2-5
TGCAGTGCTAGGGACTTTCAAGAGACCCAGTACTTC
CSARDFQETQYF
>TRBV20-1|NA|many|16|TRBJ2-1
TGCAGTGTAAGGGGGGGGAGGGCCCTGTCCTACAATGAGCAGTTCTTC
CSVRGGRALSYNEQFF
>TRBV12-3/TRBV12-4|TRBD2|many|17|TRBJ2-3
TGTGCCAGCAGTCCGACCAGGACTAGCGGGCGCACAGATACGCAGTATTTT
CASSPTRTSGRTDTQYF
>TRBV28|TRBD1|many|14|TRBJ1-5
TGTGCCAGCAGGACAGGGGGCGGTGATCAGCCCCAGCATTTT
CASRTGGGDQPQHF
>TRBV19|NA|many|15|TRBJ2-1
TGTGCCAGTAGTCAGATGGCCCTCTCCTACAATGAGCAGTTCTTC
CASSQMALSYNEQFF
>TRBV27|TRBD2|many|15|TRBJ2-2
TGTGCCAGCCGACTAGCGGGAGGACCCATCGGGGAGCTGTTTTTT
CASRLAGGPIGELFF
>TRBV12-3/TRBV12-4|TRBD2|many|16|TRBJ2-1
TGTGCCAGCAGTCCCCTAGCGGGGTCAAACTACAATGAGCAGTTCTTC
CASSPLAGSNYNEQFF
>TRBV5-1|TRBD1|many|14|TRBJ1-1
TGCGCCAGCAGCCCGGACAGGTCGGACACTGAAGCTTTCTTT
CASSPDRSDTEAFF
>TRBV11-2|TRBD2|many|15|TRBJ2-1
TGTGCCAGCGTAAGACTTAGCGGGAGAGGCAATGAGCAGTTCTTC
CASVRLSGRGNEQFF
>TRBV15|NA|medium-sized|12|TRBJ2-7
TGTGCCACCAGCAGAGGATTCTACGAGCAGTACTTC
CATSRGFYEQYF